These 2 T cell receptor beta chains came from one sample sequenced in a study of beta chain features in type 1 diabetes. Expressed TCRB transcripts were sequenced after all isolated RNA was converted to cDNA. Some clones are missing from TCRdb's copy, which holds only in-frame ones; the method was immunoSEQ multiplex PCR. The data show 620,000 or so clones, with less than 20% seen just once and 0.07% to 0.095% held by the top ten. Source material: naive CD4+ T cells from blood. The receptors originated from a man in his late teens or twenties in good health.

The chain uses TRBV4-1 and TRBJ2-6; D call uncertain. The CDR3 sequence is 19 residues long. With 3 bases removed from V and 0 bases from J, the gap between germline ends came to 18 bases. CDR1 and CDR2 (germline): MGHRA, YSYEKL. CDR3 residues: CASSHGVGLWSSGANVLTF. As DNA, the CDR3 is TGCGCCAGCAGCCATGGAGTGGGATTATGGAGCTCTGGGGCCAACGTCCTGACTTTC.

There are a few counts of this clone. This chain joins TRBV6-5 and TRBJ2-5; the D is unclear. The ends were cut back, 6 bases at V and 8 bases at J, with 10 bases in the middle. There are 11 residues in the CDR3. CDR1 is MNHEY, CDR2 SVGAGI, per germline. As DNA, the CDR3 is TGTGCCAGCAGAATGAGAGATACCCAGTACTTC. Translating gives CASRMRDTQYF.